The rows below give T cell receptor beta chains drawn from one sample of a study of blood T cell repertoires in COVID-19. Only in-frame clones appear in the TCRdb table, and some are missing; sequencing was by immunoSEQ multiplex PCR. Here the sample spans some 140,000 clones, about 88% being singletons. The sequenced material came from PBMCs or T cells enriched from blood (not recorded which). The receptors originated from a man aged 40-50 years with acute COVID-19. Each CDR3 is given with its conserved first and last residue. Each record gives: D gene, V gene, clone size, J gene, CDR3 protein, CDR3 DNA. The D gene is left open where the match is weak. Where a row states a size, it is once, few, many or the class of an expanded clone; other rows omit it.

.	TRBV2	.	TRBJ1-1	CASRTRVETEAFF	TGTGCCAGCAGAACCAGGGTGGAAACTGAAGCTTTCTTT
TRBD1	TRBV20-1	.	TRBJ2-1	CRGTGGNEQFF	TGCAGAGGGACAGGGGGCAATGAGCAGTTCTTC
.	TRBV6-4	once	TRBJ1-4	CASIGTTKEKLFF	TGTGCCAGTATCGGTACCACGAAGGAAAAACTGTTTTTT
TRBD1	TRBV5-1	.	TRBJ1-6	CASSLGGQGNSPLHF	TGCGCCAGCAGCTTGGGGGGACAGGGGAATTCACCCCTCCACTTT
.	TRBV5-1	.	TRBJ2-7	CASSPEGQGLREQYF	TGCGCCAGCAGCCCCGAGGGCCAAGGGCTTAGGGAGCAGTACTTC
.	TRBV6-1	.	TRBJ1-5	CASLGGGNQPQHF	TGTGCCAGCTTAGGGGGGGGCAATCAGCCCCAGCATTTT
TRBD2	TRBV5-1	.	TRBJ2-1	CASSLGPLAGGPGEQFF	TGCGCCAGCAGCTTGGGCCCTCTAGCGGGGGGGCCGGGTGAGCAGTTCTTC
TRBD1	TRBV7-6	.	TRBJ1-6	CASSRGQGRESPLHF	TGTGCCAGCAGCCGAGGACAGGGAAGGGAATCACCCCTCCACTTT
.	TRBV25-1	.	TRBJ1-5	CASSVRLGDNGQPQHF	TGTGCCAGCAGTGTTCGACTTGGGGACAACGGTCAGCCCCAGCATTTT
.	TRBV6-5	.	TRBJ1-5	CAVGGGGNQPQHF	TGTGCCGTCGGAGGGGGGGGTAATCAGCCCCAGCATTTT
.	TRBV12-3/TRBV12-4	.	TRBJ1-5	CASSSTGNQPQHF	TGTGCCAGCAGTTCCACCGGGAACCAGCCCCAGCATTTT
TRBD1	TRBV5-8	.	TRBJ1-1	CASSRQGEGTEAFF	TGTGCCAGCAGCCGACAGGGGGAGGGCACTGAAGCTTTCTTT